What follows are 5 T cell receptor beta chains derived from one specimen sequenced in a study of read filtering for tumor transcriptome and immune sequencing. From roughly 0.4 ug of RNA, a library with molecular barcoded alpha/delta and beta/gamma adaptors was made. TCRdb re-derived calls from the reads in MiXCR, one entry per CDR3 protein. This table holds about 130,000 distinct CDR3 sequences, under 15% found once. Material for sequencing was a population of CD138-negative cells sorted from bone marrow. Source of these receptors: a donor aged 40 or over with multiple myeloma.

With respect to this clonotype: A read error is possible here, since a much larger clone lies one base away. The chain recombines TRBV5-1 with TRBJ2-7, with 7 bases fitting TRBD2. Trimming removed 0 bases from V and 8 bases from J; junction bases left unmatched: 8. This CDR3 has 14 residues. Germline V CDR1 and CDR2: SGHRS, YFSETQ. The CDR3 loop reads CASSLEGTTGKQYF. The CDR3 DNA sequence: TGCGCCAGCAGCTTGGAAGGGACTACAGGCAAGCAGTACTTC.

In regard to this clonotype: This may come from a read error, since a much larger clone is one base off. The chain has TRBV5-6 and TRBJ2-7; 9 positions agree with TRBD1. CDR3 length: 15 amino acids. From germline, CDR1 is SGHDT and CDR2 YYEEEE. Here the CDR3 DNA reads TGTGCCGGCAGCCCCGACAGGGGGTTCGTCCACGAGCAGTACTTC. It codes for CAGSPDRGFVHEQYF.

This clonotype was seen ten or more times. The chain recombines TRBV7-2 with TRBJ2-1; D might be TRBD1 or TRBD2, each matching 5 bases. Trimming removed 6 bases at V and 5 bases at J, with 8 bases between. Germline CDR1 SGHTA, CDR2 FQGNSA. The CDR3 totals 12 residues. In DNA, the CDR3 is TGTGCCAGCAGAAGGGACGACAATGAGCAGTTCTTC. It encodes CASRRDDNEQFF.

This clonotype was observed at least ten times. The V call is TRBV3-1, the J call TRBJ2-1; D is ambiguous. Trimming stripped 3 bases from V and 6 bases from J, with 12 bases between. CDR1 is LGHDT, CDR2 YNNKEL, per germline (reference sequence). CDR3 length: 14 residues. CDR3 DNA sequence: TGTGCCAGCAGCCAGGGTTCGGCTTCCAATGAGCAGTTCTTC. This sequence encodes CASSQGSASNEQFF.

This clonotype was recorded at least ten times. The chain couples TRBV29-1 to TRBJ2-2; tentatively, D is TRBD1 or TRBD2 (5 bases each). There are 11 residues in the CDR3. The V and J ends lost 6 bases and 6 bases respectively, with 8 bases between them. Germline CDR1 reads SQVTM; CDR2 reads ANQGSEA. This CDR3 is CSVQGAGELFF. The CDR3 coding sequence is TGCAGCGTCCAGGGAGCCGGGGAGCTGTTTTTT.